One and the same sample provided the 22 T cell receptor beta chains below, sequenced in a study of T-cell reconstitution after alpha-beta-depleted transplantation in children. For TCRbeta, the library was prepared with unique molecular identifiers. MiXCR was run by TCRdb on the PCR reads, yielding one entry per CDR3 protein. Of about 250,000 distinct CDR3 sequences listed, roughly a quarter were seen once; the top ten hold 4% to 5.5%. Sequences were derived from PBMCs, mostly from graft donor cells, sampled 360 days after TCRalphabeta/CD19-depleted stem cell transplant. The source of these receptors is a female patient younger than 10 who had a stem cell transplant for congenital amegakaryocytic thrombocytopenia, so the T cells may come from the graft donor.

This clonotype appeared a few times. V is TRBV18 and J is TRBJ2-1; a weak D match, TRBD2 (6 bases). Germline assignment: CDR1 KGHSH and CDR2 LQKENI. V was clipped by 5 bases and J by 15 bases, with 17 bases between them. The CDR3 is made up of 12 amino acids. In nucleotides, the CDR3 is TGTGCCAGCTCAACCACTAGCCAGTGGTTGTTCTTC. Translated: CASSTTSQWLFF. The full variable domain, rest sourced from reference TRBV18 and TRBJ2-1, is NAGVMQNPRHLVRRRGQEARLRCSPMKGHSHVYWYRQLPEEGLKFMVYLQKENIIDESGMPKERFSAEFPKEGPSILRIQQVVRGDSAAYFCASSTTSQWLFFGPGTRLTVL.

The rearrangement uses TRBV12-3 or TRBV12-4 and TRBJ1-2; 9 bases match TRBD1. V dropped 6 bases and J dropped 5; count of bases not matched to a gene: 7. This CDR3 has 14 residues. CDR3 coding DNA: TGTGCCAGCAGCCGGACAGGGGAAGGGTATGGCTACACCTTC. The encoded protein is CASSRTGEGYGYTF.

This chain connects TRBV4-3 to TRBJ2-1; TRBD2 is a possible D gene (6 bases). V shed 0 bases and J shed 6 bases, with 9 bases lying between them. This CDR3 region has 14 residues. Germline CDR1 and CDR2: LGHNA and YSLEER. This CDR3 is CASSQDWTINEQFF. CDR3 nucleotide sequence: TGCGCCAGCAGCCAAGATTGGACTATCAATGAGCAGTTCTTC.

This clonotype appeared a single time. This sequence joins TRBV5-1 and TRBJ2-5; 11 bases match TRBD2. The germline gives CDR1 SGHRS, CDR2 YFSETQ. After removal of 4 bases from V and 2 bases from J, the junction contained 7 bases not matched to a gene. CDR3 length: 16 residues. In nucleotides, the CDR3 is TGCGCCAGCAGCCCCTCGACTAGCGGGGCACAAGAGACCCAGTACTTC. It is translated as CASSPSTSGAQETQYF.

This clonotype turned up a few times. The J gene is TRBJ2-5, the V gene TRBV29-1, with 9 positions matching TRBD1. Per germline, CDR1 SQVTM and CDR2 ANQGSEA. V dropped 6 bases and J dropped 2; count of bases not matched to a gene: 4. CDR3 length: 13 amino acids. The CDR3 reads CSVATGGQETQYF. In DNA, the CDR3 is TGCAGCGTAGCGACAGGGGGGCAAGAGACCCAGTACTTC.

Here the CDR3 DNA reads TGCGCCAGCAGCCCTTCGGGGGCGGCTAATTCACCCCTCCACTTT. As protein: CASSPSGAANSPLHF. V usage is TRBV5-1 and J usage is TRBJ1-6; possible D gene TRBD1, 6 bases. CDR1 SGHRS and CDR2 YFSETQ come from the germline V gene. Trimming cost V 4 bases and J 6 bases, with 14 bases left between them. The CDR3 loop spans 15 amino acids.

This clonotype was picked up a small number of times. This sequence joins TRBV25-1 and TRBJ2-5; D gene uncertain. CDR1 is MGHDK and CDR2 is SYGVNS in the germline V gene. Trimming stripped 4 bases from V and 3 bases from J, with 3 bases between. The CDR3 length is 11 residues. The CDR3 here is CASSAKETQYF. CDR3 DNA: TGTGCCAGCAGTGCGAAAGAGACCCAGTACTTC.

There are a few counts of this clonotype. J is TRBJ2-7 and V is TRBV7-2, with D tentatively TRBD1 (6 bases). Germline V gene lookup returns CDR1 SGHTA and CDR2 FQGNSA. V lost 1 base and J 5 bases, leaving 12 bases between the germline ends. The CDR3 spans 14 residues. CDR3: CASSLVQGRNEQYF. DNA for the CDR3: TGTGCCAGCAGCTTAGTGCAGGGGCGTAACGAGCAGTACTTC.

This clonotype was counted at least ten times. The J gene is TRBJ2-7, the V gene TRBV10-3; D is uncertain. This CDR3 has 12 amino acids. Trimming stripped 4 bases from V and 3 bases from J, with 7 bases between. Looked up from germline, CDR1 is ENHRY and CDR2 is SYGVKD. CDR3: CAISGLGYEQYF. The DNA for the CDR3 is TGTGCCATCAGTGGCTTGGGCTACGAGCAGTACTTC.

The rearrangement uses TRBV25-1 and TRBJ2-7; 10 bases are a match to TRBD1. CDR1 is MGHDK, CDR2 SYGVNS, per germline. The CDR3 covers 14 residues. J lost 1 base, V lost 11 bases, and 8 bases had no gene match. Here the CDR3 reads CAVDRGRGSYEQYF. In DNA form, the CDR3 reads TGTGCCGTAGACAGGGGGCGCGGGTCCTACGAGCAGTACTTC.

The chain carries TRBV20-1 and TRBJ2-1; 7 bases map to TRBD2. This CDR3 region has 12 residues. V shed 6 bases, J shed 6 bases, and the junction held 5 bases outside the gene matches. The germline V gene encodes CDR1 DFQATT and CDR2 SNEGSKA (reference sequence). CDR3 nucleotides: TGCAGTGCAAAACTAGCGTGCAATGAGCAGTTCTTC. Translation: CSAKLACNEQFF.

This clonotype was counted a few times. The chain recombines TRBV5-1 with TRBJ2-1, with 10 bases identical to TRBD2. The CDR3 loop spans 14 amino acids. CDR1 and CDR2 from the germline V gene are SGHRS and YFSETQ. J gave up 11 bases and V 1 base, and 6 bases lay outside the gene matches. CDR3 sequence reads: CASSLRSGGDQQFF. The CDR3 nucleotides read TGCGCCAGCAGCTTGCGAAGCGGGGGGGACCAGCAGTTCTTC. Using reference TRBV5-1 and TRBJ2-1 for the parts outside the CDR3, the full variable domain is KAGVTQTPRYLIKTRGQQVTLSCSPISGHRSVSWYQQTPGQGLQFLFEYFSETQRNKGNFPGRFSGRQFSNSRSEMNVSTLELGDSALYLCASSLRSGGDQQFFGPGTRLTVL.

Regarding this clonotype: The germline gene is not matched at one end of the junction; a read error may be the cause. This sequence joins TRBV5-1 and TRBJ1-1, with a tentative D call TRBD1 (6 bases). The CDR3 is made up of 14 amino acids. Germline V CDR1 and CDR2: SGHRS, YFSETQ. The CDR3 region is CASKGGWADTEVFF. The CDR3 bases are TGCGCCAGCAAGGGGGGCTGGGCGGACACTGAAGTTTTCTTT.

The chain combines TRBV7-2 with TRBJ2-4, with D possibly matching TRBD2 (5 bases). With 0 bases removed from V and 3 bases from J, the gap between germline ends came to 9 bases. There are 15 residues in the CDR3. Germline CDR1 reads SGHTA; CDR2 reads FQGNSA. CDR3 region: CASSLAQRIKNIQYF. CDR3 DNA: TGTGCCAGCAGCTTAGCCCAGCGGATCAAAAACATTCAGTACTTC.

This chain links TRBV19 with TRBJ2-2; D is possibly TRBD2 (6 bases). V lost 5 bases and J lost 5, with 18 bases in between. CDR1 is LNHDA, CDR2 SQIVND, per germline (reference sequence). The CDR3 is 16 residues long. The CDR3 loop reads CASSPPGLLLTGELFF. CDR3 DNA: TGTGCCAGTAGTCCCCCGGGACTCCTACTTACCGGGGAGCTGTTTTTT.

The V gene is TRBV11-2, the J gene TRBJ2-2; no definite D call. This CDR3 is 13 amino acids long. The V gene lost 5 bases and the J gene lost 5 bases, with 9 bases spanning the gap. Germline CDR1 and CDR2: SGHAT and FQNNGV. CDR3 amino acids: CASSKEWTGELFF. The DNA for the CDR3 is TGTGCCAGCAGCAAGGAATGGACCGGGGAGCTGTTTTTT. Full variable domain (outside the CDR3, taken from reference TRBV11-2 and TRBJ2-2): EAGVAQSPRYKIIEKRQSVAFWCNPISGHATLYWYQQILGQGPKLLIQFQNNGVVDDSQLPKDRFSAERLKGVDSTLKIQPAKLEDSAVYLCASSKEWTGELFFGEGSRLTVL.

CDR3 sequence (DNA): TGTGCCAGCAGCCATCACCCGGGACAGGCGACGTACGAGCAGTACTTC. Protein sequence: CASSHHPGQATYEQYF. The J gene is TRBJ2-7, the V gene TRBV14, with 8 bases matching TRBD1. V gave up 3 bases and J gave up 4 bases; unmatched junction bases: 11. Germline V CDR1 and CDR2: SGHDN, FVKESK. The CDR3 totals 16 residues.

In this sample, this clonotype turned up many times. The V call is TRBV12-3 or TRBV12-4, the J call TRBJ1-5; D unclear. The CDR3 extends over 13 amino acids. V lost 1 base and J 1 base, leaving 2 bases between the germline ends. CDR3 coding DNA: TGTGCCAGCAGTTTAGAGAGCAATCAGCCCCAGCATTTT. This translates into CASSLESNQPQHF.

The chain links TRBV9 to TRBJ2-4; perhaps D is TRBD1 or TRBD2 (5 bases each). Trimming shortened V by 8 bases and J by 0 bases, and 15 bases separated the two germline ends. CDR3 length: 15 amino acids. The V gene's germline CDR1 is SGDLS and CDR2 YYNGEE. The CDR3 region has the DNA TGTGCCAGACCCGGGACGGATTTAGCCAAAAACATTCAGTACTTC. It is translated as CARPGTDLAKNIQYF. Full variable domain (remainder filled in from reference TRBV9 and TRBJ2-4): DSGVTQTPKHLITATGQRVTLRCSPRSGDLSVYWYQQSLDQGLQFLIQYYNGEERAKGNILERFSAQQFPDLHSELNLSSLELGDSALYFCARPGTDLAKNIQYFGAGTRLSVL.

This clonotype occurred a few times. This chain connects TRBV11-3 to TRBJ2-1, with 7 bases lining up with TRBD2. V dropped 1 base and J dropped 6; count of bases not matched to a gene: 9. This CDR3 is 16 amino acids long. CDR1 is SGHNT and CDR2 is YENEEA in the germline V gene. The CDR3 region has the DNA TGTGCCAGCAGCTTAGTTGCCGCGGGGGTAGGCAATGAGCAGTTCTTC. Protein: CASSLVAAGVGNEQFF.

This clonotype has a handful of counts. The V gene is TRBV29-1, the J gene TRBJ1-1; D call uncertain. The CDR3 consists of 14 residues. Germline V lookup: CDR1 SQVTM, CDR2 ANQGSEA. Between the trimmed V and J ends, which lost 3 bases and 11 bases, there was a span of 22 bases. In DNA form, the CDR3 reads TGCAGCGTTGACCCGACTGATTCTTCTCGCGGGGCTTTCTTT. Translating it yields CSVDPTDSSRGAFF. The full variable domain, in which reference TRBV29-1 and TRBJ1-1 provide the parts outside the CDR3, is SAVISQKPSRDICQRGTSLTIQCQVDSQVTMMFWYRQQPGQSLTLIATANQGSEATYESGFVIDKFPISRPNLTFSTLTVSNMSPEDSSIYLCSVDPTDSSRGAFFGQGTRLTVV.

CDR3 sequence reads: CASSQGQGGSNQPQHF. CDR3 in DNA: TGTGCCAGCAGCCAAGGACAGGGCGGGAGCAATCAGCCCCAGCATTTT. This sequence joins TRBV4-2 and TRBJ1-5; 7 bases align to TRBD1. The CDR3 spans 16 residues. Germline V gene sequence: CDR1 LGHNA, CDR2 YNFKEQ. The J segment lost 1 base and the V segment lost 1 base, leaving 4 bases of the junction unmatched.